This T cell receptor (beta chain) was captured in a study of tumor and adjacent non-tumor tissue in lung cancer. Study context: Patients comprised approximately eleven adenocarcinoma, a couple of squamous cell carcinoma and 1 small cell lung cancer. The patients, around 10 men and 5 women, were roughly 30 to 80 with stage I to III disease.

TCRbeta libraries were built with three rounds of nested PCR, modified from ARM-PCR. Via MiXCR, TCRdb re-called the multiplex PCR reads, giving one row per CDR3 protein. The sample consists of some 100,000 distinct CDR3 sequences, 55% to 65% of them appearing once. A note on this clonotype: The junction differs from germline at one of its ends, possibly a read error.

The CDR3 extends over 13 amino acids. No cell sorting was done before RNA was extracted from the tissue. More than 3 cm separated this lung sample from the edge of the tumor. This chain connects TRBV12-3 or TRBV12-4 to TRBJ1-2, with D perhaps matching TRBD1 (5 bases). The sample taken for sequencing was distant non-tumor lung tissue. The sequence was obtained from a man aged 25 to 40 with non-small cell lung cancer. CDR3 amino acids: CSSSLRDSDSYTF. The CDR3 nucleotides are TGTTCCAGCAGTTTAAGGGACTCGGATAGCTACACCTTC.